This T cell receptor (beta chain) originates from a study of cytomegalovirus exposure and HLA in healthy donors. Overall study context: The same platform was used for the 95 to 150 validation repertoires and the 600 to 700 first-cohort repertoires, a later analysis reported. General study points: The finding came from a later analysis; first-cohort TCR clusters tended to co-occur in the roughly 120 validation repertoires. In vitro assays verified that a few CMV-associated chains recognized CMV antigens specifically. The study listed roughly 150 cytomegalovirus-associated TCR beta chains.

TCRdb keeps only in-frame clones here, not all; method: immunoSEQ multiplex PCR. The sample has 150,000 to 200,000 clones; 80% to 85% are singletons. Trimming at V came to 5 bases and at J to 6 bases, leaving 6 bases not matched to a gene. Germline V CDR1 and CDR2: SNHLY, FYNNEI. This CDR3 is 14 amino acids long. Regarding this clone: Its antigen is still unknown.

Specimen: PBMCs. This chain connects TRBV2 to TRBJ1-2, with 10 bases lining up with TRBD1. This TCR derives from a woman aged 18-29 years in good health and CMV-seropositive. CDR3 in DNA: TGTGCCAGCAGTCCGGGACAGGGGACCCATGGCTACACCTTC. This encodes CASSPGQGTHGYTF.